Presented here are 14 T cell receptor beta chains from one specimen sequenced in a study of T cell changes during pregnancy in multiple sclerosis. Using immunoSEQ multiplex PCR, the repertoire was profiled, and TCRdb retains in-frame clones only, with some absent. Here the sample spans tens of thousands of clones, less than 95% being singletons. Sequenced material: peripheral blood, taken before pregnancy. Receptor source: a female donor with multiple sclerosis, enrolled in a pregnancy study.

This sequence joins TRBV18 and TRBJ1-2, with 8 bases fitting TRBD1. Germline V lookup: CDR1 KGHSH, CDR2 LQKENI. The V gene end was trimmed by 3 bases and the J gene end by 6 bases; junction bases not matched to a gene: 6. CDR3 length equals 14 residues. The CDR3 DNA reads as TGTGCCAGCTCACCTACTCCGGGACAGGATGGCTACACCTTC. It encodes CASSPTPGQDGYTF.

V is TRBV5-4 and J is TRBJ2-3; D unresolved. Germline V gives CDR1 SGHNT, CDR2 YYREEE (reference sequence). V was cut by 4 bases and J by 2 bases, with 5 bases left in between. The CDR3 is 12 residues long. CDR3 DNA sequence: TGTGCCAGCAGCCCCTTCACAGATACGCAGTATTTT. Amino acid sequence: CASSPFTDTQYF.

The chain is built from TRBV21-1 and TRBJ1-2; no check of the table's D call, TRBD1, against the DNA was made. TRBV21-1 is a known pseudogene. The CDR3 extends over 14 amino acids. For the CDR3, the DNA is TGTGCCAGCAGTCACATAATCCACAACTATGGCTACACCTTC. Encoded protein: CASSHIIHNYGYTF.

The V and J genes are TRBV7-9 and TRBJ2-1, with 8 bases matching TRBD2. Trimming took 4 bases from V and 7 from J; bases not matched to a gene: 6. CDR3 length: 14 amino acids. CDR1 is SEHNR, CDR2 FQNEAQ, per germline (reference sequence). This chain's CDR3 is CASSSGLEWNEQFF. The CDR3 nucleotides read TGTGCCAGCAGCTCGGGACTAGAATGGAATGAGCAGTTCTTC. Combining the CDR3 with reference TRBV7-9 and TRBJ2-1 gives the whole variable domain DTGVSQNPRHKITKRGQNVTFRCDPISEHNRLYWYRQTLGQGPEFLTYFQNEAQLEKSRLLSDRFSAERPKGSFSTLEIQRTEQGDSAMYLCASSSGLEWNEQFFGPGTRLTVL.

This clone showed up just once. This chain joins TRBV9 and TRBJ2-2; D remains unclear. CDR3 size: 13 residues. V lost 5 bases and J 4 bases, leaving 9 bases between the germline ends. Germline V gene sequence: CDR1 SGDLS, CDR2 YYNGEE. CDR3 in amino acids: CASRARFTGELFF. The CDR3 DNA reads TGTGCCAGCAGGGCCAGGTTCACCGGGGAGCTGTTTTTT.

CDR3 in amino acids: CASSLWGRESVSYGNEQFF. The CDR3 DNA reads as TGTGCCAGCAGCTTGTGGGGGCGGGAGAGCGTATCATATGGGAATGAGCAGTTCTTC. The chain links TRBV7-6 to TRBJ2-1; D may be TRBD2 (7 bases). CDR3 length: 19 amino acids. The germline V gene has CDR1 SGHVS and CDR2 FNYEAQ. Trimming took 3 bases from V and 7 from J, leaving 28 bases between them.

The J gene is TRBJ1-5, the V gene TRBV28; TRBD1 matches 7 bases. Germline V lookup: CDR1 MDHEN, CDR2 SYDVKM. The CDR3 has 13 residues. J was trimmed by 7 bases and V by 8 bases; bases with no gene match: 8. In DNA, the CDR3 is TGTGCCAGCGGATTAGACAGGGACCAGCCCCAGCATTTT. It specifies CASGLDRDQPQHF.

The chain has TRBV6-5 and TRBJ2-2; TRBD1 matches 8 bases. The CDR3 runs 15 residues. Germline CDR1 reads MNHEY; CDR2 reads SVGAGI. The V and J ends lost 4 bases and 7 bases, in that order; junction bases with no gene match: 8. CDR3 nucleotide sequence: TGTGCCAGCAGTTCTCTGGACAGGGTGGGCGGGGAGCTGTTTTTT. It is translated as CASSSLDRVGGELFF.

The chain recombines TRBV4-1 with TRBJ1-1, with D unclear. V was clipped by 5 bases and J by 8 bases, with 30 bases between them. The germline CDR1 and CDR2 sequences are MGHRA and YSYEKL. This CDR3 is 18 amino acids long. CDR3 in amino acids: CASSGRGWSGGPEAEAFF. CDR3 DNA sequence: TGCGCCAGCAGCGGAAGAGGTTGGAGTGGAGGCCCCGAGGCCGAAGCTTTCTTT.

This chain links TRBV5-6 with TRBJ1-4, with 11 bases lining up with TRBD1. The CDR3 loop spans 15 amino acids. Germline CDR1 and CDR2: SGHDT and YYEEEE. V lost 0 bases to trimming and J lost 9 bases; unmatched junction nucleotides: 4. In DNA, the CDR3 is TGTGCCAGCAGCTTGGCGGGGACAGGGGGGAAAAAACTGTTTTTT. This codes for CASSLAGTGGKKLFF.

The chain uses TRBV11-2 and TRBJ2-1; the match to TRBD2 covers 9 bases. J lost 4 bases, V lost 0 bases, and 10 bases had no gene match. The CDR3 spans 18 residues. Germline loops: CDR1 SGHAT, CDR2 FQNNGV. The CDR3 is CASSLDSRASGVYNEQFF. CDR3 sequence (DNA): TGTGCCAGCAGCTTAGATTCCCGGGCTAGCGGGGTTTACAATGAGCAGTTCTTC.

The chain combines TRBV7-2 with TRBJ1-2; D call uncertain. CDR3 length: 16 amino acids. The germline V gene has CDR1 SGHTA and CDR2 FQGNSA. The V gene lost 0 bases and the J gene lost 0 bases, with 11 bases spanning the gap. The CDR3 nucleotides are TGTGCCAGCAGCTTAGCGCGGTCGATAGCTAACTATGGCTACACCTTC. Encoded protein: CASSLARSIANYGYTF.

The V call is TRBV29-1, the J call TRBJ2-7, with TRBD2 identical over 8 bases. Germline V lookup: CDR1 SQVTM, CDR2 ANQGSEA. The J segment lost 2 bases and the V segment lost 2 bases, leaving 2 bases of the junction unmatched. This CDR3 region has 13 residues. For the CDR3, the DNA is TGCAGCGTTGAACCGGGAGGGACCTACGAGCAGTACTTC. Encoded protein: CSVEPGGTYEQYF.

V is TRBV7-3 and J is TRBJ2-5; no clear D. Germline V CDR1 and CDR2: SGHTA, FQGTGA. V lost 1 base to trimming and J lost 4 bases, with 7 bases between them. CDR3 length: 13 amino acids. In DNA, the CDR3 is TGTGCCAGCAGCTTAAGTTCGCGAGAGACCCAGTACTTC. This gives the protein CASSLSSRETQYF.